Presented here are 21 T cell receptor beta chains from one specimen sequenced in a study of blood T cell repertoires in COVID-19. Only in-frame clones appear in the TCRdb table, and some are missing; sequencing was by immunoSEQ multiplex PCR. The sample carries under 350,000 clones, around nine tenths recorded once. The sequenced sample was PBMCs or T cells enriched from blood (not recorded which). Receptors were obtained from a woman under 30 who had recovered from COVID-19.

The sample holds one count of this clone. CDR3 in DNA: TGTGCCAGCAGCCCCAGGACTAGTCGTCCCTACAATGAGCAGTTCTTC. This gives the protein CASSPRTSRPYNEQFF. The rearrangement joins TRBV9 to TRBJ2-1; the match to TRBD2 covers 7 bases. The CDR3 covers 16 residues. J was trimmed by 2 bases and V by 4 bases; bases with no gene match: 9. Germline V CDR1 and CDR2: SGDLS, YYNGEE.

The rearrangement joins TRBV2 to TRBJ2-2; 9 positions agree with TRBD1. The CDR3 contains 16 residues. The ends lost 7 bases at V and 7 bases at J; junction bases unmatched: 13. Germline V CDR1 and CDR2: SNHLY, FYNNEI. CDR3 sequence (DNA): TGTGCCAGCACCCCTGGACAGGGGTGGAAGGTCGGGGAGCTGTTTTTT. The encoded protein is CASTPGQGWKVGELFF.

The chain links TRBV19 to TRBJ2-2, with D possibly TRBD2 on 6 matching bases. This CDR3 spans 15 amino acids. V lost 6 bases to trimming and J lost 7 bases, with 18 bases between them. Germline V gene sequence: CDR1 LNHDA, CDR2 SQIVND (reference sequence). CDR3 sequence reads: CASRPALFGGGELFF. Here the CDR3 DNA reads TGTGCCAGTAGGCCGGCGCTTTTCGGGGGCGGGGAGCTGTTTTTT.

J is TRBJ2-7 and V is TRBV3-1 (or the pseudogene TRBV3-2), with 8 bases aligning to TRBD2. Germline V gives CDR1 LGHDT, CDR2 YNNKEL (reference sequence). The V gene end was trimmed by 4 bases and the J gene end by 5 bases; junction bases not matched to a gene: 10. CDR3 size: 15 residues. This CDR3 reads CASSRLAFEADEQYF. CDR3 in DNA: TGTGCCAGCAGCCGACTAGCGTTTGAAGCGGACGAGCAGTACTTC.

The count of this clone is one. The chain recombines TRBV24-1 with TRBJ2-1; TRBD2 matches 14 bases. The junction had 4 bases not matched to a gene; V was cut back by 3 bases and J by 7 bases. This CDR3 is built from 16 residues. Germline V gene data show CDR1 as KGHDR and CDR2 as SFDVKD. The CDR3 loop reads CATSDPGTSGSNEQFF. The CDR3 DNA is TGTGCCACCAGTGATCCCGGGACTAGCGGGAGTAATGAGCAGTTCTTC.

The chain carries TRBV6-4 and TRBJ2-3; TRBD2 aligns across 12 bases. With 5 bases clipped from V and 4 bases from J, the junction kept 4 bases outside the gene matches. CDR1 is MRHNA and CDR2 is SNTAGT in the germline V gene. The CDR3 contains 15 residues. The CDR3 bases are TGTGCCAGCAGTCCGACTAGCGGGAGCCCAGATACGCAGTATTTT. This translates into CASSPTSGSPDTQYF.

The chain couples TRBV11-3 to TRBJ2-1; 7 bases agree with TRBD2. CDR1 and CDR2 (germline): SGHNT, YENEEA. The trim removed 5 bases at V and 4 bases at J, leaving 11 bases unmatched. The CDR3 length is 16 residues. The CDR3 is CASSPGGPPTYNEQFF. The CDR3 DNA is TGTGCCAGCAGCCCGGGGGGACCTCCAACTTACAATGAGCAGTTCTTC.

V usage is TRBV5-1 and J usage is TRBJ2-2; perhaps TRBD2 as D (5 bases). The V end lost 0 bases, the J end lost 5 bases, and 11 bases lay between the germline ends. CDR3 length: 15 residues. From germline, CDR1 is SGHRS and CDR2 YFSETQ. As DNA, the CDR3 is TGCGCCAGCAGCTTGGCCGGGGATATTACCGGGGAGCTGTTTTTT. It translates to CASSLAGDITGELFF.

The chain combines TRBV7-2 with TRBJ1-2; 9 bases agree with TRBD1. Trimming removed 5 bases from V and 5 bases from J; junction bases left unmatched: 6. CDR1 and CDR2 from the germline V gene are SGHTA and FQGNSA. The CDR3 loop spans 14 amino acids. CDR3 sequence reads: CASSPDRGLYGYTF. The DNA of the CDR3 is TGTGCCAGCAGCCCGGACAGGGGTTTGTATGGCTACACCTTC.

The CDR3 DNA reads as TGTGCCAGCAGTTTTGAAACAGGGGAATACAATGAGCAGTTCTTC. Translation: CASSFETGEYNEQFF. J is TRBJ2-1 and V is TRBV28, with TRBD1 matching 7 bases. Germline values: CDR1 MDHEN, CDR2 SYDVKM. The CDR3 sequence is 15 residues long. V was pared by 3 bases and J by 4 bases, with 6 bases of the junction left unmatched. The full variable domain, its missing parts supplied by reference TRBV28 and TRBJ2-1, is DVKVTQSSRYLVKRTGEKVFLECVQDMDHENMFWYRQDPGLGLRLIYFSYDVKMKEKGDIPEGYSVSREKKERFSLILESASTNQTSMYLCASSFETGEYNEQFFGPGTRLTVL.

This chain joins TRBV10-3 and TRBJ1-5; D remains ambiguous. Germline V gene sequence: CDR1 ENHRY, CDR2 SYGVKD. The CDR3 runs 16 residues. V was pared by 3 bases and J by 3 bases, with 15 bases between. The CDR3 region is CAISDPGNGDNQPQHF. The CDR3 DNA follows: TGTGCCATCAGTGATCCGGGGAATGGGGACAATCAGCCCCAGCATTTT.

The V and J genes are TRBV5-8 and TRBJ1-6, with D tentatively TRBD1 (5 bases). V was trimmed by 0 bases and J by 9 bases, leaving 19 bases between them. CDR3 length: 17 amino acids. Germline V CDR1 and CDR2: SGHTS, YDEGEE. The CDR3 DNA is TGTGCCAGCAGCTTGGATCTTAATAGACAGCTAGGTTCACCCCTCCACTTT. The encoded protein is CASSLDLNRQLGSPLHF.

The chain uses TRBV5-1 and TRBJ1-6, with 10 bases lining up with TRBD1. V shed 0 bases and J 2 bases; nucleotides not matched to a gene: 5. The germline gives CDR1 SGHRS, CDR2 YFSETQ. The CDR3 contains 18 residues. The chain's CDR3 is CASSLGQGAMTYNSPLHF. The CDR3 DNA reads TGCGCCAGCAGCTTGGGACAGGGGGCTATGACCTATAATTCACCCCTCCACTTT.

The chain uses TRBV11-2 and TRBJ2-5; 7 nucleotides agree with TRBD1. This CDR3 spans 14 amino acids. Germline V gene sequence: CDR1 SGHAT, CDR2 FQNNGV. Trimming took 5 bases from V and 1 from J; bases not matched to a gene: 4. CDR3 coding DNA: TGTGCCAGCAGCCAAAACAGGGGCCAAGAGACCCAGTACTTC. This sequence encodes CASSQNRGQETQYF.

The J gene is TRBJ1-4, the V gene TRBV6-1; D ambiguous. V was shortened by 4 bases and J by 5 bases, with 17 bases between the two germline ends. The CDR3 runs to 16 residues. Looked up from germline, CDR1 is MNHNS and CDR2 is SASEGT. The CDR3 is CASSGEHVEFNEKLFF. The CDR3 DNA is TGTGCCAGCAGTGGGGAGCACGTGGAGTTCAATGAAAAACTGTTTTTT.

Note on this clone: The germline gene is not matched at one end of the junction; a read error may be the cause. Other nucleotide sequences from this sample produce the same CDR3. This chain joins TRBV7-9 and TRBJ2-1, with 10 bases lining up with TRBD2. The CDR3 has 15 residues. Looked up from germline, CDR1 is SEHNR and CDR2 is FQNEAQ (reference sequence). CDR3 loop: CASSLAGGPYNEQFF. CDR3 nucleotide sequence: TGTGCCAGCAGTTTAGCGGGAGGCCCCTACAATGAGCAGTTCTTC.

This clone occurred once. The same CDR3 also results from other DNA sequences found in this sample. This chain uses TRBV3-1 (or the pseudogene TRBV3-2) with TRBJ1-5; TRBD1 matches at 8 bases. Germline assignment: CDR1 LGHDT and CDR2 YNNKEL (reference sequence). Germline trimming cut 4 bases from V and 2 bases from J; bases unmatched to any gene: 4. CDR3 length equals 15 residues. The CDR3 DNA sequence: TGTGCCAGCAGCCTAGCGACAGGGGGCAATCAGCCCCAGCATTTT. Residues: CASSLATGGNQPQHF.

The chain uses TRBV12-3 or TRBV12-4 and TRBJ2-2; D gene uncertain. CDR3 length: 11 residues. Trimming pared 4 bases from V and 6 bases from J, leaving 3 bases between. The CDR3 region is CASSSAGELFF. CDR3 nucleotides: TGTGCCAGCAGTTCCGCCGGGGAGCTGTTTTTT.

The chain is built from TRBV15 and TRBJ2-3; 8 bases map to TRBD1. This CDR3 has 15 amino acids. Germline loops: CDR1 LNHNV, CDR2 YYDKDF (reference sequence). With 3 bases clipped from V and 1 base from J, the junction kept 3 bases outside the gene matches. The CDR3 DNA is TGTGCCACCAGCAGGACAGGGGACGGCACAGATACGCAGTATTTT. Encoded protein: CATSRTGDGTDTQYF.

The CDR3 region has the DNA TGCGCCAGCATCCGGGGACTAGCGGGAGAGACAGATACGCAGTATTTT. It translates to CASIRGLAGETDTQYF. The chain carries TRBV5-1 and TRBJ2-3; 14 nucleotides agree with TRBD2. This CDR3 comprises 16 residues. Per the germline V gene, CDR1 is SGHRS and CDR2 is YFSETQ. Trimming at V came to 6 bases and at J to 3 bases, leaving 6 bases not matched to a gene. The whole variable domain, remainder taken from reference TRBV5-1 and TRBJ2-3, is KAGVTQTPRYLIKTRGQQVTLSCSPISGHRSVSWYQQTPGQGLQFLFEYFSETQRNKGNFPGRFSGRQFSNSRSEMNVSTLELGDSALYLCASIRGLAGETDTQYFGPGTRLTVL.

The CDR3 here is CASSFGYGYTF. The CDR3 nucleotides read TGTGCCAGCAGCTTCGGGTATGGCTACACCTTC. The chain joins TRBV11-2 to TRBJ1-2; D unresolved. The V and J ends lost 3 bases and 5 bases respectively, with 4 bases between them. This CDR3 has 11 residues. Germline lookup yields CDR1 SGHAT and CDR2 FQNNGV.